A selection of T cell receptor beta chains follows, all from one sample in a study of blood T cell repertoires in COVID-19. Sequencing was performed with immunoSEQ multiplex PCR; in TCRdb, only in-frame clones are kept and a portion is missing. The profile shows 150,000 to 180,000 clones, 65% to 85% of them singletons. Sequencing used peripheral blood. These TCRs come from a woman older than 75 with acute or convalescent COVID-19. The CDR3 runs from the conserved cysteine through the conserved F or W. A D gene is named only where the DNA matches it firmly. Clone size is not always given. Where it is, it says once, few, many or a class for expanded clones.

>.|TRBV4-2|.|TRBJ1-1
CASSPTTDSNTEAFF
TGTGCCAGCAGCCCGACGACCGACTCGAACACTGAAGCTTTCTTT
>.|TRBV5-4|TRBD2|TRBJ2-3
CASSLKLAGNTDTQYF
TGTGCCAGCAGCCTCAAACTAGCGGGGAATACAGATACGCAGTATTTT
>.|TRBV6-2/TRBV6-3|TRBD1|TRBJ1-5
CASSYGTGDPYSNQPQHF
TGTGCCAGCAGTTACGGGACAGGTGACCCTTATAGCAATCAGCCCCAGCATTTT
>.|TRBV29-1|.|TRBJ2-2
CSARVSAGDTGELFF
TGCAGCGCCCGGGTTTCGGCAGGGGACACCGGGGAGCTGTTTTTT
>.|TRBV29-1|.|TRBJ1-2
CSVVTGDYGYTF
TGCAGCGTTGTAACAGGTGACTATGGCTACACCTTC
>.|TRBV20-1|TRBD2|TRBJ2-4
CSASRLAGSKNIQYF
TGCAGTGCTAGTCGCCTAGCGGGCTCCAAAAACATTCAGTACTTC
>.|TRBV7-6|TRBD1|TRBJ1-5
CASSLGGQGNQPQHF
TGTGCCAGCAGCTTAGGGGGACAGGGTAATCAGCCCCAGCATTTT
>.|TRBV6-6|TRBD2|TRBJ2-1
CASSYLASGGVNEQFF
TGTGCCAGCAGTTACCTGGCTAGCGGGGGGGTCAATGAGCAGTTCTTC
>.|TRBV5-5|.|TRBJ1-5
CASSLVGAPDQPQHF
TGTGCCAGCAGCTTGGTCGGAGCTCCCGATCAGCCCCAGCATTTT
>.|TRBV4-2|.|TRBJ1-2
CASSPGGEPNYGYTF
TGTGCCAGCAGCCCCGGTGGAGAACCTAACTATGGCTACACCTTC
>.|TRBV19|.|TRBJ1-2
CASSPGVHYGYTF
TGTGCCAGTAGCCCCGGGGTACACTATGGCTACACCTTC
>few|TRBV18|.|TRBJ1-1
CASSPPQGTNTEAFF
TGTGCCAGCTCACCACCGCAGGGGACGAACACTGAAGCTTTCTTT
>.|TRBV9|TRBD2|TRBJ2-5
CASSPTPSGQETQYF
TGTGCCAGCAGCCCTACCCCTAGCGGTCAAGAGACCCAGTACTTC
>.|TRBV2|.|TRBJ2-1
CASSELESGEQFF
TGTGCCAGCAGTGAACTCGAGTCAGGGGAGCAGTTCTTC
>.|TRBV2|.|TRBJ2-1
CASGFQGYNEQFF
TGTGCCAGCGGGTTCCAGGGCTACAATGAGCAGTTCTTC
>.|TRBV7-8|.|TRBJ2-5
CASSPLLGPQETQYF
TGTGCCAGCAGCCCCCTTCTGGGGCCCCAAGAGACCCAGTACTTC
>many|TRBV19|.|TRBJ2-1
CASSPTRVYNEQFF
TGTGCCAGTAGCCCCACGCGGGTGTACAATGAGCAGTTCTTC
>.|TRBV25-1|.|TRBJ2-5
CASSDGLFGETQYF
TGTGCCAGCAGTGACGGACTTTTCGGAGAGACCCAGTACTTC
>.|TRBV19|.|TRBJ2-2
CASSTSKTNTGELFF
TGTGCCAGTAGTACTAGTAAAACGAACACCGGGGAGCTGTTTTTT
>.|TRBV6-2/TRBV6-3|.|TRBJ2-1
CASSYSSGVNEQFF
TGTGCCAGCAGTTACTCTTCAGGGGTCAATGAGCAGTTCTTC
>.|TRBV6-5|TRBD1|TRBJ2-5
CASRDRGETQYF
TGTGCCAGCAGGGACAGGGGAGAGACCCAGTACTTC
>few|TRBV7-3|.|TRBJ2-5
CASSPTGLNVRETQYF
TGTGCCAGCAGCCCCACAGGGTTAAACGTCCGAGAGACCCAGTACTTC
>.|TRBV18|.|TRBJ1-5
CASSPPGTAEGPQHF
TGTGCCAGCTCACCACCGGGGACTGCCGAGGGGCCCCAGCATTTT
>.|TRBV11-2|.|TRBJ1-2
CASSLGGARGNYGYTF
TGTGCCAGCAGCTTAGGAGGGGCCCGGGGGAACTATGGCTACACCTTC
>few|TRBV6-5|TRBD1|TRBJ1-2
CASRLTTGANYGYTF
TGTGCCAGCAGATTAACAACAGGGGCAAACTATGGCTACACCTTC
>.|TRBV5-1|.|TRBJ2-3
CASSLLVVGQQDTQYF
TGCGCCAGCAGCTTATTGGTCGTAGGACAGCAAGATACGCAGTATTTT
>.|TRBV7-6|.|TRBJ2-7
CASSMTGAEQYF
TGTGCCAGCAGCATGACAGGTGCCGAGCAGTACTTC
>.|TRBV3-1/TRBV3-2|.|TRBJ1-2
CASSPAPSGALYGYTF
TGTGCCAGCAGCCCAGCCCCCTCAGGGGCCCTCTATGGCTACACCTTC
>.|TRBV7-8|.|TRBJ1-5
CASSPGSNQPQHF
TGTGCCAGCAGCCCGGGGAGCAATCAGCCCCAGCATTTT
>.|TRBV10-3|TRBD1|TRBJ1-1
CATTGAKNTEAFF
TGTGCCACTACAGGGGCTAAGAACACTGAAGCTTTCTTT
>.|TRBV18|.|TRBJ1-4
CASSPPPGEKLFF
TGTGCCAGCTCACCACCGCCAGGGGAAAAACTGTTTTTT
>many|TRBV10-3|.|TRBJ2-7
CAISDYTGSYEQYF
TGTGCCATCAGTGATTACACAGGGAGCTACGAGCAGTACTTC
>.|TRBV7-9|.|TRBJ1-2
CASSPRTSYGYTF
TGTGCCAGCAGCCCTAGGACAAGCTATGGCTACACCTTC
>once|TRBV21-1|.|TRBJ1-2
CASSKGGQGTIGYTF
TGTGCCAGCAGCAAAGGAGGACAGGGAACTATCGGCTACACCTTC
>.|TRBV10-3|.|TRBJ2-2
CAIRGATGELFF
TGTGCCATCCGGGGGGCCACCGGGGAGCTGTTTTTT
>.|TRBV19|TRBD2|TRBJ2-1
CASRISGGLHNEQFF
TGTGCCAGTAGGATTAGCGGGGGACTACACAATGAGCAGTTCTTC
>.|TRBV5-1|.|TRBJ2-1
CASSFGTPRGNEQFF
TGCGCCAGCAGCTTCGGGACACCAAGAGGCAATGAGCAGTTCTTC
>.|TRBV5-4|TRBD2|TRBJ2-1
CASSSEREGYNEQFF
TGTGCCAGCAGCTCGGAGCGGGAGGGATACAATGAGCAGTTCTTC